Shown below are 26 T cell receptor beta chains from a single sample sequenced in a study of blood T cell repertoires in COVID-19. Produced via immunoSEQ multiplex PCR; TCRdb's table is partial and in-frame only. The data hold 25,000 to 30,000 clones, with 89% observed a single time. The material sequenced was peripheral blood. The receptors originated from a human donor in a cohort sampled during active COVID-19.

V gene TRBV6-5 combines with J gene TRBJ1-2; D not resolved. This CDR3 region has 15 residues. CDR1 is MNHEY, CDR2 SVGAGI, per germline. Trimming took 0 bases from V and 5 from J, leaving 13 bases between them. The CDR3 DNA sequence: TGTGCCAGCAGTTACTCGAGAGGGAGTGGTTATGGCTACACCTTC. Translation: CASSYSRGSGYGYTF.

This chain joins TRBV7-8 and TRBJ1-2; D not certain. The V gene's germline CDR1 is SGHVS and CDR2 FQNEAQ. The CDR3 contains 13 residues. Trimming stripped 5 bases from V and 5 bases from J, with 12 bases between. CDR3 sequence: CASSPEGSYGYTF. In DNA form, the CDR3 reads TGTGCCAGCAGCCCAGAGGGCTCTTATGGCTACACCTTC. The variable domain in full, with the rest retrieved from reference TRBV7-8 and TRBJ1-2, is GAGVSQSPRYKVAKRGQDVALRCDPISGHVSLFWYQQALGQGPEFLTYFQNEAQLDKSGLPSDRFFAERPEGSVSTLKIQRTQQEDSAVYLCASSPEGSYGYTFGSGTRLTVV.

This rearrangement joins TRBV7-6 to TRBJ2-6, with D unclear. The germline V gene has CDR1 SGHVS and CDR2 FNYEAQ. Trimming removed 1 base from V and 0 bases from J, with 13 bases in between. The CDR3 length is 18 residues. CDR3 loop: CASSLGRGHVSGANVLTF. In DNA, the CDR3 is TGTGCCAGCAGCTTAGGCAGAGGTCATGTCTCTGGGGCCAACGTCCTGACTTTC.

The chain uses TRBV7-3 and TRBJ2-5, with TRBD2 identical over 12 bases. V was clipped by 5 bases and J by 1 base; unmatched bases: 2. From germline, CDR1 is SGHTA and CDR2 FQGTGA. The CDR3 length is 15 residues. The CDR3: CASSASGGAQETQYF. CDR3 sequence (DNA): TGTGCCAGCAGCGCTAGCGGGGGGGCCCAAGAGACCCAGTACTTC.

V gene TRBV29-1 combines with J gene TRBJ2-5; possibly TRBD1 for D (6 bases). The length of the CDR3 is 11 residues. V lost 4 bases and J 3 bases, leaving 6 bases between the germline ends. The germline V gene has CDR1 SQVTM and CDR2 ANQGSEA. CDR3 region: CSVAGEETQYF. The CDR3 DNA is TGCAGCGTTGCAGGGGAAGAGACCCAGTACTTC.

The CDR3 here is CASTGGSTDTQYF. CDR3 nucleotide sequence: TGTGCCAGCACTGGGGGGAGCACAGATACGCAGTATTTT. This sequence joins TRBV2 and TRBJ2-3; a weak D match, TRBD2 (6 bases). The V gene lost 7 bases and the J gene lost 0 bases, with 8 bases spanning the gap. The V gene's germline CDR1 is SNHLY and CDR2 FYNNEI. This CDR3 is 13 amino acids long.

J is TRBJ1-2 and V is TRBV4-1; the match to TRBD1 covers 8 bases. The germline CDR1 and CDR2 sequences are MGHRA and YSYEKL. Germline trimming cut 1 base from V and 7 bases from J; bases unmatched to any gene: 11. The CDR3 has 16 amino acids. The CDR3 sequence: CASSQVVVGQGLGYTF. The CDR3 bases are TGCGCCAGCAGCCAAGTCGTTGTTGGACAGGGACTTGGCTACACCTTC.

This clone was detected once. The chain has TRBV10-2 and TRBJ1-1, with 7 bases aligning to TRBD1. Per the germline V gene, CDR1 is WSHSY and CDR2 is SAAADI. CDR3 length: 12 amino acids. J was trimmed by 7 bases and V by 7 bases; bases with no gene match: 6. CDR3 sequence: CASTHRGREAFF. The CDR3 DNA is TGCGCCAGCACCCACAGGGGACGTGAAGCTTTCTTT.

The chain joins TRBV19 to TRBJ2-2; TRBD2 is a possible D gene (6 bases). The CDR3 spans 15 residues. Germline V gene data show CDR1 as LNHDA and CDR2 as SQIVND (reference sequence). Trimming removed 3 bases from V and 4 bases from J, with 12 bases in between. The CDR3 region is CASSMAGWSTGELFF. CDR3 bases: TGTGCCAGTAGTATGGCGGGGTGGAGCACCGGGGAGCTGTTTTTT. Full variable domain (missing parts from reference TRBV19 and TRBJ2-2): DGGITQSPKYLFRKEGQNVTLSCEQNLNHDAMYWYRQDPGQGLRLIYYSQIVNDFQKGDIAEGYSVSREKKESFPLTVTSAQKNPTAFYLCASSMAGWSTGELFFGEGSRLTVL.

The chain joins TRBV30 to TRBJ2-1; TRBD2 agrees at 8 bases. This CDR3 region has 15 residues. The germline CDR1 and CDR2 sequences are GTSNPN and SVGIG (reference sequence). After removal of 4 bases from V and 7 bases from J, the junction contained 12 bases not matched to a gene. CDR3 bases: TGTGCCTGGATAACAACAGCGGGGGTACCGAATGAGCAGTTCTTC. It translates to CAWITTAGVPNEQFF.

The table lists this clone with a count of one. The chain couples TRBV12-3 or TRBV12-4 to TRBJ2-3; D may be TRBD2 (6 bases). The V end lost 2 bases, the J end lost 8 bases, and 11 bases lay between the germline ends. The CDR3 totals 13 residues. This CDR3 is CASSLSMEGTQYF. The CDR3 DNA is TGTGCCAGCAGTTTATCTATGGAGGGTACGCAGTATTTT.

This chain connects TRBV11-2 to TRBJ2-7; TRBD2 might be the D (5 bases). Germline values: CDR1 SGHAT, CDR2 FQNNGV. The CDR3 is made up of 16 amino acids. Between the trimmed V and J ends, which lost 3 bases and 0 bases, there was a span of 15 bases. The CDR3 bases are TGTGCCAGCAGCTTTAGGTTCCGGACTTCCTCCTACGAGCAGTACTTC. It encodes CASSFRFRTSSYEQYF.

The J gene is TRBJ1-6, the V gene TRBV9; D is unresolved. Germline V gene sequence: CDR1 SGDLS, CDR2 YYNGEE. The CDR3 is made up of 17 amino acids. V was trimmed by 3 bases and J by 0 bases, leaving 13 bases between them. CDR3 in amino acids: CASSGSAMSSYNSPLHF. The CDR3 region has the DNA TGTGCCAGCAGCGGGAGCGCAATGAGCTCCTATAATTCACCCCTCCACTTT.

V is TRBV30 and J is TRBJ1-2; D might be TRBD1 (5 bases). Germline values: CDR1 GTSNPN, CDR2 SVGIG (reference sequence). V lost 4 bases, J lost 2 bases, and 8 bases lay in between. The CDR3 runs to 12 residues. In DNA form, the CDR3 reads TGTGCCTGGATGGACACCAACTATGGCTACACCTTC. Amino acid sequence: CAWMDTNYGYTF.

The genes are TRBV20-1 and TRBJ2-7; 9 bases are a match to TRBD1. Unmatched junction bases numbered 8, after V lost 3 bases and J lost 2 bases. This CDR3 region has 15 residues. Germline loops: CDR1 DFQATT, CDR2 SNEGSKA (reference sequence). This CDR3 reads CSASRTGQGTYEQYF. DNA for the CDR3: TGCAGTGCTAGTCGTACGGGACAGGGTACCTACGAGCAGTACTTC.

This clone is medium-sized in the sample. This chain links TRBV4-1 with TRBJ2-7; TRBD2 might be the D (5 bases). The germline V and J ends were trimmed by 2 bases and 7 bases, with 21 bases remaining between them. CDR3 length equals 16 residues. Germline V gene lookup returns CDR1 MGHRA and CDR2 YSYEKL. As DNA, the CDR3 is TGCGCCAGCAGCCAAACAGTACTCCGCGGGCCTCAGGAGCAGTACTTC. Translating gives CASSQTVLRGPQEQYF.

The rearrangement links TRBV6-5 to TRBJ2-3, with D perhaps TRBD2 (5 bases). Trimming stripped 4 bases from V and 5 bases from J, with 10 bases between. CDR3 length equals 13 residues. Germline V gene sequence: CDR1 MNHEY, CDR2 SVGAGI. In nucleotides, the CDR3 is TGTGCCAGCAGTTTTGATCGGGGAGATACGCAGTATTTT. Protein product: CASSFDRGDTQYF.

This clone was counted a few times. The chain links TRBV5-4 to TRBJ2-2; the match to TRBD1 covers 7 bases. The germline gives CDR1 SGHNT, CDR2 YYREEE (reference sequence). The CDR3 is made up of 15 amino acids. J was trimmed by 6 bases and V by 5 bases; bases with no gene match: 10. The CDR3, as DNA: TGTGCCAGCAGTTACAGACAGGGAAGTTCCGGGGAGCTGTTTTTT. This gives the protein CASSYRQGSSGELFF.

This clone was observed once. V gene TRBV5-6 combines with J gene TRBJ1-1, with unresolved D. Germline V gene data show CDR1 as SGHDT and CDR2 as YYEEEE. V lost 0 bases and J 3 bases, leaving 9 bases between the germline ends. This CDR3 is 14 amino acids long. The CDR3 reads CASSLGHLYTEAFF. The CDR3, as DNA: TGTGCCAGCAGCTTGGGACACCTCTACACTGAAGCTTTCTTT.

V gene TRBV12-5 combines with J gene TRBJ1-2; D uncertain. Deletions cut 5 bases from V and 4 bases from J, with 8 bases between. Looked up from germline, CDR1 is LGHNT and CDR2 is FRNRAP. This CDR3 has 12 residues. The CDR3 is CASGLQIYGYTF. CDR3 nucleotide sequence: TGTGCTAGTGGTCTACAGATCTATGGCTACACCTTC.

This clone was recorded a few times. The J gene is TRBJ2-7, the V gene TRBV7-9; D is perhaps TRBD1 (6 bases). Trimming stripped 5 bases from V and 3 bases from J, with 14 bases between. This CDR3 has 14 residues. Per germline, CDR1 SEHNR and CDR2 FQNEAQ (reference sequence). The CDR3 sequence: CASSPGTQIYEQYF. The CDR3 nucleotides are TGTGCCAGCAGCCCGGGGACACAAATCTACGAGCAGTACTTC.

The genes are TRBV7-3 and TRBJ1-2; D gene uncertain. Germline values: CDR1 SGHTA, CDR2 FQGTGA. The germline V and J ends were trimmed by 5 bases and 4 bases, with 8 bases remaining between them. The CDR3 is made up of 12 amino acids. The CDR3 DNA sequence: TGTGCCAGCAGCCAAACCGGCTATGGCTACACCTTC. The encoded protein is CASSQTGYGYTF.

This chain links TRBV7-2 with TRBJ2-1, with D possibly matching TRBD1 (7 bases). Between the trimmed V and J ends, which lost 7 bases and 3 bases, there was a span of 16 bases. The CDR3 is made up of 15 amino acids. Germline CDR1 SGHTA, CDR2 FQGNSA. This CDR3 reads CASTSGQGGYNEQFF. The CDR3 bases are TGTGCCAGCACCTCGGGGCAGGGGGGCTACAATGAGCAGTTCTTC.

This clone was seen a few times. The chain combines TRBV19 with TRBJ1-6; TRBD1 is a possible D gene (6 bases). Germline CDR1 reads LNHDA; CDR2 reads SQIVND (reference sequence). Trimming cost V 6 bases and J 4 bases, with 16 bases left between them. This CDR3 comprises 16 residues. As DNA, the CDR3 is TGTGCCAGTAGGCCGACAGGAGGTCGATATAATTCACCCCTCCACTTT. Translating it yields CASRPTGGRYNSPLHF.

The chain carries TRBV6-2 or TRBV6-3 and TRBJ2-3; D may be TRBD1 (5 bases). The CDR3 contains 17 residues. CDR1 MNHEY and CDR2 SVGEGT come from the germline V gene. The V end lost 4 bases, the J end lost 1 base, and 18 bases lay between the germline ends. CDR3 in amino acids: CASSFQNQGRGTDTQYF. CDR3 nucleotide sequence: TGTGCCAGCAGTTTCCAAAACCAGGGCCGGGGCACAGATACGCAGTATTTT.

This clone was counted a single time. The chain couples TRBV5-1 to TRBJ1-5, with D possibly being TRBD1 (6 bases). CDR3 length: 16 residues. V was shortened by 0 bases and J by 6 bases, with 16 bases between the two germline ends. CDR1 is SGHRS and CDR2 is YFSETQ in the germline V gene. The CDR3 region is CASSLDPGVRGQPQHF. In DNA form, the CDR3 reads TGCGCCAGCAGCTTGGACCCAGGGGTTAGAGGTCAGCCCCAGCATTTT.